The 28 T cell receptor beta chains presented below share a single source sample, sequenced in a study of shared clonotypes between healthy human individuals (TCRdb year 2020). The protocol used for the library was the immunoSEQ multiplex PCR assay. TCRdb took this table from immuneACCESS and kept in-frame rearrangements with V and J called. Such tables lack part of the clones; where checked against another copy, unresolved V genes explain under half of the gap, and the rest is unexplained. This sample comprises some 650,000 clones, approximately 97% of them detected only once. The leading ten clones occupy 0.055% to 0.07% of the sample. Sample: naive CD4+ T cells sorted from blood. This sample's cell subset or site label indicates: CD45RA+ positively selected. These receptors all stem from a woman aged 25-40 years in good health.

This clone was recorded once. This chain joins TRBV5-1 and TRBJ2-5, with a possible D match to TRBD2 (6 bases). The CDR3 runs 15 residues. Germline V lookup: CDR1 SGHRS, CDR2 YFSETQ. The V and J ends lost 6 bases and 2 bases respectively, with 17 bases between them. In DNA form, the CDR3 reads TGCGCCAGCACTGTGGGACTTTCAGTACAAGAGACCCAGTACTTC. Protein sequence: CASTVGLSVQETQYF. The variable domain in full, with the rest retrieved from reference TRBV5-1 and TRBJ2-5, is KAGVTQTPRYLIKTRGQQVTLSCSPISGHRSVSWYQQTPGQGLQFLFEYFSETQRNKGNFPGRFSGRQFSNSRSEMNVSTLELGDSALYLCASTVGLSVQETQYFGPGTRLLVL.

This clone was picked up one time. The chain carries TRBV6-5 and TRBJ2-4; TRBD1 matches 7 bases. The trim removed 2 bases at V and 15 bases at J, leaving 10 bases unmatched. CDR3 size: 13 residues. Germline V gene sequence: CDR1 MNHEY, CDR2 SVGAGI. The CDR3 coding sequence is TGTGCCAGCAGTTACACCGAACAGGGGAGTTGGTACTTC. It codes for CASSYTEQGSWYF.

The chain carries TRBV7-8 and TRBJ1-5; 9 nucleotides align to TRBD1. With 1 base clipped from V and 6 bases from J, the junction kept 4 bases outside the gene matches. Per the germline V gene, CDR1 is SGHVS and CDR2 is FQNEAQ. The CDR3 totals 15 residues. The DNA of the CDR3 is TGTGCCAGCAGCTTAGTAGGGACAGGGCCTCAGCCCCAGCATTTT. Translating it yields CASSLVGTGPQPQHF.

The rearrangement links TRBV28 to TRBJ1-1, with a possible D match to TRBD1 (5 bases). This CDR3 is built from 15 residues. The ends were cut back, 4 bases at V and 0 bases at J, with 12 bases in the middle. Germline CDR1 is MDHEN and CDR2 is SYDVKM. The DNA for the CDR3 is TGTGCCAGCAGTTCTCCGGGACTCTTGAACACTGAAGCTTTCTTT. Its protein product is CASSSPGLLNTEAFF. Full variable domain (rest looked up from reference TRBV28 and TRBJ1-1): DVKVTQSSRYLVKRTGEKVFLECVQDMDHENMFWYRQDPGLGLRLIYFSYDVKMKEKGDIPEGYSVSREKKERFSLILESASTNQTSMYLCASSSPGLLNTEAFFGQGTRLTVV.

This clone was picked up one time. V usage is TRBV6-6 and J usage is TRBJ2-5; perhaps TRBD2 as D (5 bases). Between the trimmed V and J ends, which lost 5 bases and 5 bases, there was a span of 12 bases. The CDR3 is made up of 13 amino acids. Germline V gene lookup returns CDR1 MNHNY and CDR2 SVGAGI (reference sequence). The chain's CDR3 is CASSRGGGETQYF. DNA of the CDR3: TGTGCCAGCAGTCGAGGAGGCGGGGAGACCCAGTACTTC.

The J gene is TRBJ2-7, the V gene TRBV18; D tentatively fits TRBD1 or TRBD2 (5 bases each). The V end lost 6 bases, the J end lost 5 bases, and 14 bases lay between the germline ends. The CDR3 is 13 residues long. The germline V gene has CDR1 KGHSH and CDR2 LQKENI. The CDR3 nucleotides read TGTGCCAGCTCCCCAGGGAGTGGTGACGAGCAGTACTTC. This translates into CASSPGSGDEQYF.

The gene calls are TRBV28 and TRBJ1-1, with D possibly being TRBD1 (5 bases). Germline V CDR1 and CDR2: MDHEN, SYDVKM. Trimming cost V 3 bases and J 3 bases, with 17 bases left between them. This CDR3 has 16 amino acids. CDR3 nucleotides: TGTGCCAGCAGTTTGGGACGGACGCCGGGGCACACTGAAGCTTTCTTT. It encodes CASSLGRTPGHTEAFF.

This chain connects TRBV27 to TRBJ2-5; 7 bases map to TRBD1. Germline CDR1 and CDR2: MNHEY and SMNVEV (reference sequence). V dropped 6 bases and J dropped 2; count of bases not matched to a gene: 15. CDR3 size: 17 residues. Here the CDR3 DNA reads TGTGCCAGCAGGCCTACAGGGGACACAGACTATCAAGAGACCCAGTACTTC. Translating it yields CASRPTGDTDYQETQYF.

The chain links TRBV6-5 to TRBJ2-7; 10 bases agree with TRBD2. With 4 bases clipped from V and 7 bases from J, the junction kept 10 bases outside the gene matches. CDR3 size: 15 residues. Germline V gives CDR1 MNHEY, CDR2 SVGAGI. Here the CDR3 reads CASSFLTSGRREQYF. Here the CDR3 DNA reads TGTGCCAGCAGTTTCCTGACTAGCGGGCGGAGGGAGCAGTACTTC.

This clone was observed a handful of times. J is TRBJ2-1 and V is TRBV19; no definite D call. CDR1 is LNHDA and CDR2 is SQIVND in the germline V gene (reference sequence). CDR3 size: 11 residues. Deletions cut 9 bases from V and 9 bases from J, with 12 bases between. The CDR3 coding sequence is TGTGCCAGCGCAACGTATGTTGAGCAGTTCTTC. Translating gives CASATYVEQFF.

The rearrangement joins TRBV6-1 to TRBJ2-7, with D hard to call. The germline V gene encodes CDR1 MNHNS and CDR2 SASEGT. Trimming cost V 3 bases and J 0 bases, with 12 bases left between them. The CDR3 loop spans 15 amino acids. DNA of the CDR3: TGTGCCAGCAGTGATACCGGCGACACCTCCTACGAGCAGTACTTC. It yields the protein CASSDTGDTSYEQYF.

The J gene is TRBJ2-4, the V gene TRBV7-9, with D perhaps assigned TRBD1 or TRBD2 (6 bases each). Deletions cut 6 bases from V and 7 bases from J, with 16 bases between. The CDR3 sequence is 14 residues long. Per germline, CDR1 SEHNR and CDR2 FQNEAQ (reference sequence). CDR3 sequence reads: CASSPQGGGNIQYF. The CDR3 DNA is TGTGCCAGCAGTCCACAGGGAGGTGGGAACATTCAGTACTTC.

The CDR3 coding sequence is TGTGCCAGCAGCTTGGTTGGAACGCCGATTGAAGCTTTCTTT. Amino acids: CASSLVGTPIEAFF. The V gene is TRBV5-6, the J gene TRBJ1-1; D is unclear. V shed 0 bases and J shed 7 bases, with 13 bases lying between them. The CDR3 covers 14 residues. Per germline, CDR1 SGHDT and CDR2 YYEEEE.

This chain connects TRBV6-6 to TRBJ2-7, with D possibly TRBD2 on 6 matching bases. Deletions cut 6 bases from V and 3 bases from J, with 9 bases between. CDR1 is MNHNY and CDR2 is SVGAGI in the germline V gene (reference sequence). The CDR3 has 12 amino acids. DNA of the CDR3: TGTGCCAGCAGCGCCGGGAGCTACGAGCAGTACTTC. It specifies CASSAGSYEQYF.

The rearrangement uses TRBV21-1 and TRBJ2-7; TRBD2 is the table's D call, not checked against the DNA. TRBV21-1 is tagged as a pseudogene. This CDR3 region has 17 residues. CDR3 sequence: CASSTAKGSGTAYEQYF. Written as DNA, the CDR3 is TGTGCCAGCAGCACCGCGAAGGGTAGCGGAACCGCCTACGAGCAGTACTTC.

The CDR3 loop is CASSLAGSNEQFF. The CDR3 DNA follows: TGCGCCAGCAGCCTAGCGGGATCTAATGAGCAGTTCTTC. The chain employs TRBV10-1 and TRBJ2-1, with 9 bases aligning to TRBD2. J lost 7 bases, V lost 6 bases, and 4 bases had no gene match. The CDR3 spans 13 residues. Germline loops: CDR1 WNHNN, CDR2 SYGVQD (reference sequence).

CDR3 in amino acids: CASSSWTGGTPNEQFF. The DNA of the CDR3 is TGTGCCAGCAGTTCATGGACAGGGGGAACGCCCAATGAGCAGTTCTTC. The J gene is TRBJ2-1, the V gene TRBV27, with 10 positions matching TRBD1. This CDR3 is built from 16 residues. Germline V CDR1 and CDR2: MNHEY, SMNVEV (reference sequence). V trimming: 4 bases; J trimming: 6 bases; junction bases outside the gene matches: 9.

The CDR3 nucleotides read TGTGCCAGCAGCTGGGGACTAGCGGGATACACCGGGGAGCTGTTTTTT. It translates to CASSWGLAGYTGELFF. V gene TRBV7-2 combines with J gene TRBJ2-2, with 13 bases fitting TRBD2. Per germline, CDR1 SGHTA and CDR2 FQGNSA. CDR3 length equals 16 residues. Trimming cost V 4 bases and J 3 bases; bases outside gene matches: 2.

The rearrangement uses TRBV7-8 and TRBJ2-7, with 9 bases aligning to TRBD1. This CDR3 is 13 amino acids long. The V and J ends lost 6 bases and 9 bases, in that order; junction bases with no gene match: 9. The germline V gene encodes CDR1 SGHVS and CDR2 FQNEAQ. The CDR3 region is CASSSTGGLGQYF. In DNA form, the CDR3 reads TGTGCCAGCAGTAGTACAGGGGGCTTAGGGCAGTACTTC.

This chain connects TRBV7-9 to TRBJ2-2, with D perhaps being TRBD1 or TRBD2 (5 bases each). Trimming pared 4 bases from V and 0 bases from J, leaving 18 bases between. This CDR3 comprises 18 residues. Germline V gene sequence: CDR1 SEHNR, CDR2 FQNEAQ (reference sequence). The CDR3 DNA is TGTGCCAGCAGCTCCCCCCCCGGGACCAAAACGAACACCGGGGAGCTGTTTTTT. Amino acids: CASSSPPGTKTNTGELFF.

V gene TRBV5-6 combines with J gene TRBJ1-1, with D unclear. Between the trimmed V and J ends, which lost 4 bases and 0 bases, there was a span of 16 bases. Germline-derived CDR1 and CDR2 are SGHDT and YYEEEE. This CDR3 comprises 16 residues. CDR3 nucleotides: TGTGCCAGCAGCCCGGGTGGTGACACAATGAACACTGAAGCTTTCTTT. Encoded protein: CASSPGGDTMNTEAFF.

The chain combines TRBV5-4 with TRBJ2-2, with D perhaps TRBD2 (7 bases). The germline V gene encodes CDR1 SGHNT and CDR2 YYREEE (reference sequence). V lost 4 bases to trimming and J lost 4 bases, with 17 bases between them. The CDR3 covers 16 residues. The CDR3 sequence: CASSVGGRGGTGELFF. As DNA, the CDR3 is TGTGCCAGCAGCGTTGGCGGGAGAGGGGGCACCGGGGAGCTGTTTTTT.

The chain combines TRBV7-3 with TRBJ2-1, with 10 bases fitting TRBD1. The length of the CDR3 is 14 residues. The ends lost 6 bases at V and 3 bases at J; junction bases unmatched: 2. CDR1 is SGHTA and CDR2 is FQGTGA in the germline V gene. The DNA of the CDR3 is TGTGCCAGCAGTCGGACAGGGGGCTACAATGAGCAGTTCTTC. This codes for CASSRTGGYNEQFF.

CDR3 coding DNA: TGTGCCAGCAGCTTATTCTCCTGGACTCAGGGGTTCACCGGGGAGCTGTTTTTT. Protein sequence: CASSLFSWTQGFTGELFF. V gene TRBV11-2 combines with J gene TRBJ2-2; tentative D call: TRBD1 (6 bases). This CDR3 is 18 amino acids long. V lost 2 bases and J lost 4, with 20 bases in between. The germline CDR1 and CDR2 sequences are SGHAT and FQNNGV.

The rearrangement joins TRBV27 to TRBJ2-1, with TRBD1 matching over 7 bases. This CDR3 spans 14 amino acids. After removal of 5 bases from V and 9 bases from J, the junction contained 10 bases not matched to a gene. From germline, CDR1 is MNHEY and CDR2 SMNVEV (reference sequence). The CDR3 here is CASSQQGPMAEQFF. The CDR3 DNA is TGTGCCAGCAGTCAACAGGGGCCGATGGCTGAGCAGTTCTTC.

The rearrangement links TRBV28 to TRBJ2-1; D possibly corresponds to TRBD1 (6 bases). With 6 bases removed from V and 5 bases from J, the gap between germline ends came to 17 bases. CDR3 size: 15 residues. CDR1 is MDHEN and CDR2 is SYDVKM in the germline V gene. CDR3 sequence (DNA): TGTGCCAGCAGCCCCGACAGGATTTGGGACAATGAGCAGTTCTTC. This translates into CASSPDRIWDNEQFF.

The V and J genes are TRBV28 and TRBJ1-2; 8 bases match TRBD1. The germline V gene encodes CDR1 MDHEN and CDR2 SYDVKM. With V trimmed by 7 bases and J by 2 bases, 9 bases remained unmatched. This CDR3 comprises 15 residues. CDR3 amino acids: CASKQNPGGNYGYTF. Written as DNA, the CDR3 is TGTGCCAGCAAACAAAATCCAGGGGGCAACTATGGCTACACCTTC.

This clone was seen only once. The chain carries TRBV10-3 and TRBJ2-1, with D maybe TRBD1 (5 bases). V lost 4 bases and J 5 bases, leaving 18 bases between the germline ends. CDR3 length: 16 amino acids. The germline gives CDR1 ENHRY, CDR2 SYGVKD. The CDR3 DNA sequence: TGTGCCATCAGTGGTGTGACAGCCAACGATAACAATGAGCAGTTCTTC. It yields the protein CAISGVTANDNNEQFF.